This TCR beta chain was captured in a study of post-analysis software for immune sequencing data. General observations from the study: Compared against controls, patients with multiple sclerosis displayed significantly lower normalized Chao1 diversity. Five or six TRBV segments, TRBV5-6, TRBV5-1 and TRBV20-1 among them, were found more frequent in patients than controls. When the samples were clustered directly with F measure, those that had been prepared in the same batch showed strong co-clustering.

Details on this clonotype: No antigen is known for it.

Prepared TCR beta cDNA libraries contained unique molecular identifiers. T cells numbering roughly 1 to 10 million gave rise to roughly 550,000 cDNA molecules. TCRdb reprocessed the PCR reads via MiXCR and lists one record per CDR3 protein. This sample carries some 690,000 distinct CDR3 sequences, less than 35% of them seen once, and the ten largest clones take roughly 0.54%. The CDR3 spans 17 residues. The germline gives CDR1 MDHEN, CDR2 SYDVKM. The V end was cut by 6 bases, the J end by 10 bases, with 25 bases between. The chain employs TRBV28 and TRBJ1-6, with TRBD1 as a possible D gene (5 bases). The TCR originated in a girl between 10 and 17 years old with multiple sclerosis. The source material was blood. CDR3: CASSTPNLETVGSPLHF. CDR3 in DNA: TGTGCCAGCAGCACCCCAAACCTGGAGACAGTTGGGTCACCCCTCCACTTT.